Reported below is one TCR beta chain. What it binds is unknown. Per the study methods: A distant-metastasis classifier for papillary thyroid cancer was built using CDR3 differences across clinicopathological groups. Through MiXCR, TCRdb re-clonotyped the PCR reads. It is TCRdb's table, rather than the study itself, that gives the V and J calls and clone size. The sample includes 60,000 or so clones, 25% to 30% of them seen just once. The source of the sample is a study of metastatic and nonmetastatic thyroid tumors. Study information: Where malignant and benign thyroid patients were concerned, repertoires were compared across blood and tumor or nodule tissue. Study-level results: TCR beta diversity was reportedly significantly higher in malignant thyroid tumors than benign nodules, in blood and tumor.

Not a single patient had been given any form of treatment at any point before undergoing thyroid surgery. CDR1 and CDR2 from the germline V gene are MDHEN and SYDVKM. Trimming removed 8 bases at V and 3 bases at J, with 8 bases between. The CDR3 spans 13 residues. The chain uses TRBV28 and TRBJ2-6; unclear D gene. The receptor comes from a female donor with papillary thyroid cancer or a benign thyroid nodule (not recorded which). Some clones in this sample may be carry-over from other donors' samples. The material sequenced was blood. The CDR3 nucleotides are TGTGCCAGCCAATCGAGTGGGGCCAACGTCCTGACTTTC. Translated, it gives CASQSSGANVLTF. The variable domain in full, with the rest retrieved from reference TRBV28 and TRBJ2-6, is DVKVTQSSRYLVKRTGEKVFLECVQDMDHENMFWYRQDPGLGLRLIYFSYDVKMKEKGDIPEGYSVSREKKERFSLILESASTNQTSMYLCASQSSGANVLTFGAGSRLTVL.